What follows is one T cell receptor (beta chain) and its context. Trimming took off 4 bases at V and 5 bases at J, with 23 bases between the two ends. Germline loops: CDR1 MGHRA, CDR2 YSYEKL. The CDR3 is made up of 18 amino acids. The sample originates from a study of T cells in Graves' hyperthyroidism and ophthalmopathy. Patients between 18 and 65 years old had hyperthyroidism, newly diagnosed and lasting under 2 months. RNA transcripts yielded amplified TCR beta CDR3 regions. The primer set for the first-round RT-PCR of the TCR CDR3 was HTBI. TCRdb passed the multiplex PCR reads through MiXCR, listing each CDR3 protein once. The sample has around 340,000 distinct CDR3 sequences, approximately 17% seen once; the top ten hold approximately 33%.

The sequenced sample was blood. The TCR originated in a woman aged 30 to 39 with Graves' hyperthyroidism that later progressed to Graves' ophthalmopathy. The rearrangement links TRBV4-1 to TRBJ2-2, with D perhaps TRBD1 (5 bases). The CDR3 DNA reads as TGCGCCAGCAGCCGGGCGGTTCGCAGGGTTGGAGTGACCGGGGAGCTGTTTTTT. It specifies CASSRAVRRVGVTGELFF.